This T cell receptor beta chain stems from a study of blood T cell repertoires in COVID-19. The table came from immunoSEQ multiplex PCR; TCRdb's copy has only in-frame clones and leaves some out. The sample shows hundreds of thousands of clones, approximately 90% of them seen only once. Trimming took 4 bases from V and 2 from J; bases not matched to a gene: 8. The germline CDR1 and CDR2 sequences are MNHEY and SVGEGT. This CDR3 has 15 residues. The sample was PBMCs or T cells enriched from blood (not recorded which). V gene TRBV6-2 or TRBV6-3 combines with J gene TRBJ2-7; 7 bases line up with TRBD1. The sequence came from a woman aged 45 to 65 who had recovered from COVID-19. CDR3 sequence: CASSSPRTGTYEQYF. CDR3 bases: TGTGCCAGCAGTTCCCCAAGGACAGGTACCTACGAGCAGTACTTC.